The 6 T cell receptor beta chains below all came from one sample that was sequenced in a study of blood T cell repertoires in COVID-19. The table came from immunoSEQ multiplex PCR; TCRdb's copy has only in-frame clones and leaves some out. The sample lists 95,000 to 150,000 clones; roughly 69% were seen once. Source material: peripheral blood. The origin of the receptors is a woman between 65 and 79 years old with acute or convalescent COVID-19.

CDR3 nucleotides: TGTGCCAGCAGCACCGACAGTGGTAGCACAGATACGCAGTATTTT. Its translation: CASSTDSGSTDTQYF. The J gene is TRBJ2-3, the V gene TRBV21-1; whether TRBD1, the table's D call, matches the DNA was not checked. TRBV21-1 constitutes a pseudogene. The CDR3 sequence is 15 residues long.

This chain links TRBV7-2 with TRBJ1-4; 7 nucleotides align to TRBD1. With 5 bases clipped from V and 8 bases from J, the junction kept 14 bases outside the gene matches. CDR1 is SGHTA, CDR2 FQGNSA, per germline. This CDR3 has 16 residues. CDR3 in amino acids: CASSTGQPITGEKLFF. In DNA form, the CDR3 reads TGTGCCAGCAGCACGGGACAGCCCATAACAGGGGAAAAACTGTTTTTT.

The chain carries TRBV19 and TRBJ1-2; 11 bases match TRBD1. Germline V lookup: CDR1 LNHDA, CDR2 SQIVND (reference sequence). Trimming cost V 5 bases and J 7 bases; bases outside gene matches: 12. The length of the CDR3 is 16 residues. CDR3 sequence: CASSLRTGGLEGGYTF. CDR3 in DNA: TGTGCCAGTAGTCTTCGGACAGGGGGCCTTGAGGGTGGCTACACCTTC. Using reference TRBV19 and TRBJ1-2 for the parts outside the CDR3, the full variable domain is DGGITQSPKYLFRKEGQNVTLSCEQNLNHDAMYWYRQDPGQGLRLIYYSQIVNDFQKGDIAEGYSVSREKKESFPLTVTSAQKNPTAFYLCASSLRTGGLEGGYTFGSGTRLTVV.

The rearrangement uses TRBV2 and TRBJ2-7, with D unclear. The germline V gene has CDR1 SNHLY and CDR2 FYNNEI. Between the trimmed V and J ends, which lost 2 bases and 10 bases, there was a span of 12 bases. The CDR3 runs 12 residues. The CDR3 sequence is CASSENMQTQYF. The CDR3 DNA is TGTGCCAGCAGTGAAAATATGCAGACTCAGTACTTC.

The CDR3 nucleotides read TGTGCCAGCAGTTACGGTTTGGGACAACAGAACACTGAAGCTTTCTTT. This sequence encodes CASSYGLGQQNTEAFF. The chain joins TRBV6-2 or TRBV6-3 to TRBJ1-1; D is perhaps TRBD1 (6 bases). This CDR3 comprises 16 residues. The germline V gene encodes CDR1 MNHEY and CDR2 SVGEGT. V was trimmed by 2 bases and J by 1 base, leaving 14 bases between them.

This chain uses TRBV5-4 with TRBJ2-3; TRBD2 matches at 9 bases. The germline CDR1 and CDR2 sequences are SGHNT and YYREEE (reference sequence). The trim removed 1 base at V and 2 bases at J, leaving 8 bases unmatched. This CDR3 comprises 17 residues. The CDR3 DNA sequence: TGTGCCAGCAGCTTGCTAGGCGGGAGGGGGGACACAGATACGCAGTATTTT. Translating gives CASSLLGGRGDTDTQYF.